This T cell receptor (beta chain) is from a study of control samples from healthy donors and cancer patients. Data came from immunoSEQ multiplex PCR; TCRdb stores just in-frame clones and leaves some out. The sample holds 120,000 or so clones, roughly 87% seen once. This clone was seen a few times. The sequencing input was blood. This clonotype originated in a man aged 18 to 30 in good health.

The CDR3 bases are TGTGCCAGCAGCCAATGGGCCCGACGGACCTCTGGAAACACCATATATTTT. Its translation is CASSQWARRTSGNTIYF. The chain recombines TRBV14 with TRBJ1-3; D ambiguous. Trimming took off 2 bases at V and 0 bases at J, with 14 bases between the two ends. Germline CDR1 SGHDN, CDR2 FVKESK. The CDR3 spans 17 residues.